The 9 T cell receptor beta chains given below trace back to one sample, sequenced in a study of PD-1 blockade in classical Hodgkin lymphoma. The repertoire was sequenced with immunoSEQ multiplex PCR; TCRdb's copy has only in-frame clones and lacks some. The table includes roughly 64,000 clones, approximately 90% detected once. Time point in this sample: cycle 4 day 1 (C4D1), after 5 to 7 weeks of nivolumab. Relapses following autologous stem cell transplantation were seen in all patients, with brentuximab vedotin exposure varying. Material: peripheral blood mononuclear cells (PBMCs), obtained before the fourth cycle of nivolumab. The receptors come from a human donor with classical Hodgkin lymphoma.

The V call is TRBV7-6, the J call TRBJ2-3, with D perhaps TRBD1 (6 bases). Germline CDR1 is SGHVS and CDR2 is FNYEAQ. The germline V and J ends were trimmed by 8 bases and 5 bases, with 11 bases remaining between them. This CDR3 contains 12 residues. The CDR3 protein is CASSGAGDTQYF. CDR3 in DNA: TGTGCCAGCTCAGGGGCGGGAGATACGCAGTATTTT.

The V call is TRBV9, the J call TRBJ2-5, with 7 bases that match TRBD2. The V gene end was trimmed by 0 bases and the J gene end by 2 bases; junction bases not matched to a gene: 1. The germline CDR1 and CDR2 sequences are SGDLS and YYNGEE. CDR3 length equals 14 residues. The chain's CDR3 is CASSVARGQETQYF. The CDR3 DNA reads TGTGCCAGCAGCGTAGCGCGGGGGCAAGAGACCCAGTACTTC.

In DNA, the CDR3 is TGTGCCAGCGGCCCAACAGGAAACACCGGGGAGCTGTTTTTT. Amino acid sequence: CASGPTGNTGELFF. The rearrangement joins TRBV2 to TRBJ2-2; possibly TRBD1 for D (5 bases). V shed 8 bases and J shed 2 bases, with 12 bases lying between them. The CDR3 is made up of 14 amino acids. In germline, CDR1 is SNHLY, CDR2 FYNNEI.

The chain carries TRBV6-6 and TRBJ1-2; D unresolved. Germline V gene sequence: CDR1 MNHNY, CDR2 SVGAGI (reference sequence). The CDR3 runs 15 residues. V lost 6 bases and J lost 2, with 16 bases in between. CDR3 amino acids: CASREYWTGNYGYTF. CDR3 nucleotide sequence: TGTGCCAGCAGGGAGTACTGGACGGGAAACTATGGCTACACCTTC.

The chain recombines TRBV11-1 with TRBJ1-4, with TRBD1 as a possible D gene (6 bases). Germline-derived CDR1 and CDR2 are SGHAT and FQDESV (reference sequence). V was cut by 2 bases and J by 8 bases, with 15 bases left in between. This CDR3 has 15 amino acids. The CDR3 loop is CASSLSRGRWEKLFF. CDR3 nucleotide sequence: TGTGCCAGCAGCTTATCCAGGGGCCGTTGGGAAAAACTGTTTTTT. The whole variable domain, filled in from reference TRBV11-1 and TRBJ1-4, reads EAEVAQSPRYKITEKSQAVAFWCDPISGHATLYWYRQILGQGPELLVQFQDESVVDDSQLPKDRFSAERLKGVDSTLKIQPAELGDSAMYLCASSLSRGRWEKLFFGSGTQLSVL.

The rearrangement uses TRBV4-2 and TRBJ2-6; D not resolved. The CDR3 contains 13 residues. CDR1 is LGHNA, CDR2 YNFKEQ, per germline. V dropped 7 bases and J dropped 4 bases, with 8 bases sitting between them. The DNA for the CDR3 is TGTGCCAGCAACTCGGTGGGGGCCAACGTCCTGACTTTC. Its translation: CASNSVGANVLTF.

This chain connects TRBV6-5 to TRBJ2-7; no reliable D call. CDR1 and CDR2 (germline): MNHEY, SVGAGI. Trimming left V 5 bases short and J 3 bases short, with 17 bases between. This CDR3 comprises 15 residues. This CDR3 is CASSPDPKGNYEQYF. CDR3 DNA sequence: TGTGCCAGCAGTCCGGACCCGAAGGGTAACTACGAGCAGTACTTC.

J is TRBJ2-7 and V is TRBV9; 11 nucleotides line up with TRBD2. The CDR3 extends over 15 amino acids. Losses at the gene ends were 4 bases for V and 4 bases for J; bases not matched to a gene: 7. Germline loops: CDR1 SGDLS, CDR2 YYNGEE. The CDR3 sequence: CASSTTSGSWYEQYF. The CDR3 coding sequence is TGTGCCAGCAGCACTACTAGCGGGAGTTGGTACGAGCAGTACTTC.

The chain carries TRBV27 and TRBJ1-3, with 7 bases matching TRBD1. Trimming cost V 2 bases and J 4 bases; bases outside gene matches: 5. This CDR3 comprises 15 residues. Germline CDR1 is MNHEY and CDR2 is SMNVEV (reference sequence). The DNA of the CDR3 is TGTGCCAGCAGTTTAGGAGGGGGCGCAGGAAACACCATATATTTT. Translated, it gives CASSLGGGAGNTIYF.